These 19 T cell receptor beta chains originate from one sample sequenced in a study of regulatory T cells in long-lasting Graves disease. Through Arm-PCR of CDR3 regions and iRepertoire HTBI primers, TCR beta libraries were built. MiXCR, run by TCRdb on the multiplex PCR reads, gives a single entry per CDR3 protein. The table has 200,000 to 300,000 distinct CDR3 sequences, 20% to 25% seen once. Time point given: newly diagnosed GD, antithyroid drugs for less than 3 months. With RNA extracted from PBMCs as input, the TCR library was made. The sample was peripheral blood mononuclear cells (PBMCs), taken at new diagnosis, from a patient treated with antithyroid drugs. The receptors come from a female donor with Graves disease.

This clonotype was seen repeatedly, ten times or more. This sequence joins TRBV7-8 and TRBJ2-2; 12 positions agree with TRBD2. CDR1 is SGHVS, CDR2 FQNEAQ, per germline. The CDR3 sequence is 18 residues long. After removal of 0 bases from V and 4 bases from J, the junction contained 6 bases not matched to a gene. The CDR3 protein is CASSLALTSGRSTGELFF. The DNA of the CDR3 is TGTGCCAGCAGCTTAGCGCTAACTAGCGGGAGGTCCACCGGGGAGCTGTTTTTT. The whole variable domain, remainder taken from reference TRBV7-8 and TRBJ2-2, is GAGVSQSPRYKVAKRGQDVALRCDPISGHVSLFWYQQALGQGPEFLTYFQNEAQLDKSGLPSDRFFAERPEGSVSTLKIQRTQQEDSAVYLCASSLALTSGRSTGELFFGEGSRLTVL.

Note on this clonotype: Mismatch with germline at one junction end may stem from a read error. The chain recombines TRBV5-6 with TRBJ2-5; a weak D match, TRBD2 (6 bases). From germline, CDR1 is SGHDT and CDR2 YYEEEE. The CDR3 extends over 14 amino acids. CDR3 nucleotides: TGTGCCAGCAGCGAACATATGGGGGGAGAGACCCAGTGCTTC. This translates into CASSEHMGGETQCF. Full variable domain (rest looked up from reference TRBV5-6 and TRBJ2-5): DAGVTQSPTHLIKTRGQQVTLRCSPKSGHDTVSWYQQALGQGPQFIFQYYEEEERQRGNFPDRFSGHQFPNYSSELNVNALLLGDSALYLCASSEHMGGETQCFGPGTRLLVL.

Many counts were recorded for this clonotype. The rearrangement joins TRBV7-9 to TRBJ2-4, with D tentatively TRBD1 or TRBD2 (6 bases each). The CDR3 has 14 residues. Per germline, CDR1 SEHNR and CDR2 FQNEAQ (reference sequence). V was clipped by 3 bases and J by 5 bases, with 11 bases between them. The CDR3 DNA follows: TGTGCCAGCAGCTTGGGGGGCGCAGAAAACATTCAGTACTTC. Translation: CASSLGGAENIQYF.

This clonotype appeared many times. This chain joins TRBV20-1 and TRBJ1-5; the D gene is possibly TRBD1 (6 bases). CDR3 length equals 14 residues. The germline CDR1 and CDR2 sequences are DFQATT and SNEGSKA (reference sequence). Trimming removed 4 bases at V and 1 base at J, with 11 bases between. CDR3 loop: CSAKSDSSNQPQHF. The CDR3 DNA sequence: TGCAGTGCTAAGTCGGACAGCAGCAATCAGCCCCAGCATTTT.

Many counts were recorded for this clonotype. The gene calls are TRBV2 and TRBJ1-3, with 9 positions matching TRBD1. CDR1 is SNHLY, CDR2 FYNNEI, per germline. This CDR3 has 15 residues. V shed 6 bases and J 0 bases; nucleotides not matched to a gene: 3. CDR3 DNA sequence: TGTGCCAGCAGCGGACAGGGGATCTCTGGAAACACCATATATTTT. Its protein is CASSGQGISGNTIYF.

About this clonotype: A far larger clone is a single base away, which makes a read error likely. This chain connects TRBV29-1 to TRBJ2-7, with 9 bases lining up with TRBD1. CDR1 is SQVTM and CDR2 is ANQGSEA in the germline V gene. CDR3 length: 15 residues. J lost 7 bases, V lost 3 bases, and 13 bases had no gene match. DNA for the CDR3: TGCAGCGTTGAGGTAGAGGACAGGGGAGTAGGTGAGCAGTACTTC. The encoded protein is CSVEVEDRGVGEQYF.

In this sample, this clonotype turned up many times. The chain links TRBV10-3 to TRBJ2-7; 7 bases agree with TRBD2. Trimming at V came to 5 bases and at J to 2 bases, leaving 3 bases not matched to a gene. CDR1 is ENHRY and CDR2 is SYGVKD in the germline V gene. CDR3 length: 13 residues. Here the CDR3 DNA reads TGTGCCATCAGTAGCGCGGGAGCCTACGAGCAGTACTTC. It is translated as CAISSAGAYEQYF.

This clonotype was observed many times. The genes are TRBV28 and TRBJ2-3, with 7 bases fitting TRBD1. Trimming at V came to 5 bases and at J to 0 bases, leaving 14 bases not matched to a gene. CDR3 size: 18 residues. CDR1 and CDR2 from the germline V gene are MDHEN and SYDVKM. Here the CDR3 reads CASSPPGQIYPSTDTQYF. CDR3 coding DNA: TGTGCCAGCAGTCCGCCGGGACAGATATACCCAAGCACAGATACGCAGTATTTT.

This clonotype occurred many times. This chain joins TRBV14 and TRBJ2-2; no definite D call. The V end was cut by 4 bases, the J end by 4 bases, with 10 bases between. CDR1 is SGHDN, CDR2 FVKESK, per germline. The CDR3 contains 14 residues. The CDR3 sequence is CASSPRPGTGELFF. CDR3 in DNA: TGTGCCAGCAGCCCGAGACCGGGCACCGGGGAGCTGTTTTTT.

In regard to this clonotype: A read error is the likely source, as a far larger clone sits one nucleotide away. The V gene is TRBV7-2, the J gene TRBJ2-2, with a tentative D call TRBD1 (5 bases). The V gene lost 10 bases and the J gene lost 4 bases, with 19 bases spanning the gap. This CDR3 has 15 residues. The germline CDR1 and CDR2 sequences are SGHTA and FQGNSA. The CDR3 sequence is CANSSRPTGTGELFF. The CDR3 DNA reads as TGTGCCAACAGTTCCCGGCCTACAGGCACCGGGGAGCTGTTTTTT.

This clonotype has at least ten counts. V gene TRBV6-1 combines with J gene TRBJ2-7; D is uncertain. The CDR3 loop spans 14 amino acids. Germline CDR1 reads MNHNS; CDR2 reads SASEGT. Trimming pared 2 bases from V and 3 bases from J, leaving 11 bases between. The CDR3 protein is CASSETVPGYEQYF. Here the CDR3 DNA reads TGTGCCAGCAGTGAAACAGTCCCGGGCTACGAGCAGTACTTC.

This clonotype was counted at least ten times. The chain employs TRBV3-1 and TRBJ2-3; 7 nucleotides match TRBD2. Germline-derived CDR1 and CDR2 are LGHDT and YNNKEL (reference sequence). V shed 0 bases and J 1 base; nucleotides not matched to a gene: 7. The CDR3 length is 17 residues. CDR3 DNA: TGTGCCAGCAGCCAAGAATCGTGGAGCGGGGGCACAGATACGCAGTATTTT. This sequence encodes CASSQESWSGGTDTQYF.

This clonotype was counted ten times or more. The genes are TRBV6-2 or TRBV6-3 and TRBJ2-4, with D unresolved. The germline V and J ends were trimmed by 5 bases and 3 bases, with 11 bases remaining between them. The CDR3 has 14 residues. CDR1 is MNHEY, CDR2 SVGEGT, per germline. CDR3 region: CASSDKRRKNIQYF. CDR3 nucleotides: TGTGCCAGCAGTGACAAGCGTCGCAAAAACATTCAGTACTTC.

V is TRBV15 and J is TRBJ1-1; TRBD1 might be the D (6 bases). The V and J ends lost 1 base and 0 bases respectively, with 15 bases between them. The CDR3 contains 17 residues. CDR1 LNHNV and CDR2 YYDKDF come from the germline V gene (reference sequence). CDR3 nucleotides: TGTGCCACCAGCAGAGTCAGGGGACTTCCAATGAACACTGAAGCTTTCTTT. Protein product: CATSRVRGLPMNTEAFF.

This chain joins TRBV5-4 and TRBJ2-1; TRBD1 aligns across 7 bases. The J call is uncertain, as TRBJ2-5 better fits the DNA end. Germline V gene sequence: CDR1 SGHNT, CDR2 YYREEE (reference sequence). The CDR3 runs 14 residues. The DNA of the CDR3 is TGTGCCAGCAGCTTGGGGGACAGACAAGAGACCCAGTACTTC. Amino acid sequence: CASSLGDRQETQYF.

The DNA for the CDR3 is TGTGCCAGCAGCTTGGGGGCGGGCGGGGGTCTCTACAATGAGCAGTTCTTC. Translation: CASSLGAGGGLYNEQFF. The gene calls are TRBV5-5 and TRBJ2-1; 7 bases fit TRBD2. The CDR3 is 17 residues long. Germline values: CDR1 SGHKS, CDR2 YYEKEE (reference sequence). Trimming at V came to 0 bases and at J to 3 bases, leaving 9 bases not matched to a gene.

This clonotype has at least ten counts. V and J are TRBV6-9 and TRBJ1-2; D unclear. This CDR3 has 16 amino acids. Germline-derived CDR1 and CDR2 are MNHGY and SVAAGI. V shed 3 bases and J shed 3 bases, with 17 bases lying between them. The CDR3 sequence: CASSYTLIDTDYGYTF. The CDR3 DNA sequence: TGTGCCAGCAGTTACACCTTAATAGACACCGACTATGGCTACACCTTC.

Turning to this clonotype: One base separates it from a far larger clone, so it is likely a read error. J is TRBJ2-1 and V is TRBV28; TRBD2 matches at 9 bases. The last part of the DNA fits TRBJ2-5 better; the J call may be wrong. The germline V gene has CDR1 MDHEN and CDR2 SYDVKM. The CDR3 is 16 amino acids. For the CDR3, the DNA is TGTGCCAGCAGGTCAAGGGGGCGGGGGGGCCAAGAGACCCAGTACTTC. This sequence encodes CASRSRGRGGQETQYF.

The CDR3 DNA reads TGTGCCAGCAGCTTAGCGATGGGACAGGGGGCTTTCGAGCAGTACTTC. It is translated as CASSLAMGQGAFEQYF. This rearrangement joins TRBV7-9 to TRBJ2-7, with 12 bases identical to TRBD1. The CDR3 runs 16 residues. The germline V gene encodes CDR1 SEHNR and CDR2 FQNEAQ (reference sequence). V trimming: 0 bases; J trimming: 6 bases; junction bases outside the gene matches: 6.